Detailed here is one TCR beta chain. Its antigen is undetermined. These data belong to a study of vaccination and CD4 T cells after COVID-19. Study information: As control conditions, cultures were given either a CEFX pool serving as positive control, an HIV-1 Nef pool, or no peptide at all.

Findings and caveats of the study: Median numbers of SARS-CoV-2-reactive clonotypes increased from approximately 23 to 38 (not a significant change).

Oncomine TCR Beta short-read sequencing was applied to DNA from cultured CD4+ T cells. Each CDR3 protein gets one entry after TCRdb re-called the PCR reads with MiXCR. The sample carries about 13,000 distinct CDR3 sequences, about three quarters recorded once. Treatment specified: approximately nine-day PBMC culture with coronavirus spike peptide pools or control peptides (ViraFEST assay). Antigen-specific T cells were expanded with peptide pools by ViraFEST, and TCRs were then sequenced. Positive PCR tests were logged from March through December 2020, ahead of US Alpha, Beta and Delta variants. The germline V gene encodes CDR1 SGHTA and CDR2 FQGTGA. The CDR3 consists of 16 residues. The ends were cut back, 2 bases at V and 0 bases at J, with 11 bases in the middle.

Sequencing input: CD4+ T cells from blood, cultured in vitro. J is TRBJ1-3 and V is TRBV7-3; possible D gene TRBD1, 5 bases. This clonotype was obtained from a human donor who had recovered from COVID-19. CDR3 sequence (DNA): TGTGCCAGCAGCTTATTAGGGGCCGCCTCTGGAAACACCATATATTTT. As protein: CASSLLGAASGNTIYF.